The present entry profiles one TCR beta chain with its context. Its antigen is as yet unknown. Expansion with viral peptide pools was applied to antigen-specific CD4+ T cells by the ViraFEST assay prior to sequencing. Isolating CD4+ T cells followed approximately 10 days of culture. PCR confirmed that the person was infected with SARS-CoV-2 between March and December 2020. For each well, 2 million to 2.5 million PBMC were cultured with 8.5 to 10 IU/ml IL-2 and roughly 10 ug/ml peptides. The data were obtained in a study of vaccination effects on CD4 cells after COVID-19. Findings and caveats of the study: New vaccine-induced clones were the main type among post-vaccine spike-reactive clones in convalescents. Clones induced by infection and by vaccine showed marked clonal contraction late after vaccination.

Per germline, CDR1 SGHKS and CDR2 YYEKEE (reference sequence). Unmatched junction bases numbered 7, after V lost 4 bases and J lost 2 bases. This CDR3 comprises 15 residues. Sequenced by immunoSEQ multiplex PCR; TCRdb stores in-frame clones only, minus some. Of some 38,000 clones in the sample, about 73% were seen once. Sequencing used CD4+ T cells from PBMCs cultured with HCoV-NL63 spike peptides, obtained before COVID-19 vaccination. The V gene is TRBV5-5, the J gene TRBJ2-3; the match to TRBD2 covers 7 bases. The receptor was isolated from a human donor who had a prior SARS-CoV-2 infection. This chain's CDR3 is CASSPPGLLTDTQYF. For the CDR3, the DNA is TGTGCCAGCAGCCCCCCGGGACTACTCACAGATACGCAGTATTTT.